This TCR beta chain emerged from a study of kidney transplant recipient with SARS-CoV-2 infection. Germline V gene data show CDR1 as DFQATT and CDR2 as SNEGSKA (reference sequence). This CDR3 spans 15 amino acids. Trimming removed 5 bases from V and 4 bases from J; junction bases left unmatched: 5. In TCRdb, the reads were re-called with MiXCR into one record per CDR3 protein. The sample shows fewer than 250,000 distinct CDR3 sequences, more than 25% of them seen only once. This clonotype appeared many times. The receptor was isolated from a male patient in his thirties who had COVID-19 and was a kidney transplant recipient. The T cells may partly be graft donor cells. The sequencing here drew on a blood sample, taken at baseline and between days 110 and 120 from a kidney transplant recipient. The chain is built from TRBV20-1 and TRBJ2-3, with 14 nucleotides matching TRBD2. The CDR3 loop is CSAVTSGREADTQYF. The DNA for the CDR3 is TGCAGTGCTGTGACTAGCGGGAGGGAGGCAGATACGCAGTATTTT.